This T cell receptor (beta chain) was identified in a study of blood T cell repertoires in COVID-19. Study-level information: PBMCs, B-cell-depleted T cells, or T cells provided the cDNA or gDNA that made up the material.

V lost 2 bases and J lost 3, with 4 bases in between. This CDR3 comprises 13 residues. Per germline, CDR1 SGHVS and CDR2 FNYEAQ. Assay used: immunoSEQ multiplex PCR; TCRdb lists only in-frame clones, some missing. The profile shows 9,000 to 10,000 clones, about 80% of them singletons. Sequences were obtained from peripheral blood. The TCR originated in a human donor in a cohort sampled during active COVID-19. The chain has TRBV7-6 and TRBJ1-4; D unresolved. Written as DNA, the CDR3 is TGTGCCAGCAGCTTAAGCCCTAATGAAAAACTGTTTTTT. Its translation: CASSLSPNEKLFF. Full variable domain (rest looked up from reference TRBV7-6 and TRBJ1-4): GAGVSQSPRYKVTKRGQDVALRCDPISGHVSLYWYRQALGQGPEFLTYFNYEAQQDKSGLPNDRFSAERPEGSISTLTIQRTEQRDSAMYRCASSLSPNEKLFFGSGTQLSVL.